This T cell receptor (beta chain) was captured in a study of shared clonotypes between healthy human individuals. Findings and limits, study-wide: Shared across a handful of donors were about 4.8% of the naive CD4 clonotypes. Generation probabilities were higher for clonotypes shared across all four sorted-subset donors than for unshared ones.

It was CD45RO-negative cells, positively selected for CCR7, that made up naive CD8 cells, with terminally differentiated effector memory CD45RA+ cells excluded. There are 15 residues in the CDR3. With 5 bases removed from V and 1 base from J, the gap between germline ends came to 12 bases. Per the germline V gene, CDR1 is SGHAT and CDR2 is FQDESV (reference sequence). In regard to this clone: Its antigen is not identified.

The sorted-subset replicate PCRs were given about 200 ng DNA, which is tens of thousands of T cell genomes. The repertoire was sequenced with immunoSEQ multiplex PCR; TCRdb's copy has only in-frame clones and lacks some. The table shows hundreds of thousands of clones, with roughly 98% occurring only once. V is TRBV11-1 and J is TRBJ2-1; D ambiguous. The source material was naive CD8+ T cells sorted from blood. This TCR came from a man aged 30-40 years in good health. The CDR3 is CASSPFAASYNEQFF. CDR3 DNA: TGTGCCAGCAGCCCGTTCGCCGCGTCCTACAATGAGCAGTTCTTC.